Following are 3 T cell receptor beta chains from one sample sequenced in a study of blood T cell repertoires in COVID-19. Data came from immunoSEQ multiplex PCR; TCRdb stores just in-frame clones and leaves some out. Among about 120,000 clones listed, approximately 81% were seen once. Specimen: peripheral blood. The receptors were gathered from a man aged 40-55 years with active or convalescent COVID-19.

The chain uses TRBV5-5 and TRBJ2-2; TRBD1 aligns across 7 bases. The CDR3 consists of 15 residues. Germline values: CDR1 SGHKS, CDR2 YYEKEE (reference sequence). After removal of 4 bases from V and 0 bases from J, the junction contained 3 bases not matched to a gene. DNA of the CDR3: TGTGCCAGCAGCATGGGACAGTCGAACACCGGGGAGCTGTTTTTT. It translates to CASSMGQSNTGELFF.

This rearrangement joins TRBV27 to TRBJ2-7, with 7 bases that match TRBD1. Germline V gene data show CDR1 as MNHEY and CDR2 as SMNVEV (reference sequence). V was clipped by 7 bases and J by 3 bases; unmatched bases: 9. The CDR3 consists of 14 residues. CDR3 protein: CASIPRQGNYEQYF. The CDR3 nucleotides read TGTGCCAGCATTCCTAGACAGGGTAACTACGAGCAGTACTTC.

The CDR3 nucleotides are TGTGCCACCAGTCCAACGAAACTAATAGCCAAAAACATTCAGTACTTC. It encodes CATSPTKLIAKNIQYF. V and J are TRBV15 and TRBJ2-4; D is undetermined. Per germline, CDR1 LNHNV and CDR2 YYDKDF (reference sequence). V lost 6 bases and J 0 bases, leaving 15 bases between the germline ends. This CDR3 is built from 16 residues.